This entry lists 2 T cell receptor beta chains sequenced from one sample in a study of post-analysis software for immune sequencing data. Tagging with unique molecular identifiers was a feature of the TCR beta cDNA libraries. TCRdb reprocessed the PCR reads via MiXCR and lists one record per CDR3 protein. The table lists more than 450,000 distinct CDR3 sequences, roughly 45% of them singletons. No antigen has been identified for these receptors. Broader study findings: There were roughly 5 TRBV segments more frequent in patients than controls, and TRBV5-6, TRBV5-1 and TRBV20-1 were among them.

The sequenced sample consisted of blood. The source is a girl aged 5 to 17 with multiple sclerosis.

The chain recombines TRBV7-9 with TRBJ2-5; D is ambiguous. The V end was cut by 4 bases, the J end by 2 bases, with 14 bases between. Germline CDR1 SEHNR, CDR2 FQNEAQ (reference sequence). The CDR3 spans 15 residues. The CDR3 region has the DNA TGTGCCAGCAGCTCAAGGGCACGCCGGCAAGAGACCCAGTACTTC. It codes for CASSSRARRQETQYF.

J is TRBJ2-1 and V is TRBV5-6; maybe TRBD2 (5 bases). Per germline, CDR1 SGHDT and CDR2 YYEEEE. Trimming stripped 6 bases from V and 9 bases from J, with 10 bases between. The CDR3 spans 11 residues. CDR3 loop: CASTSEVEQFF. DNA of the CDR3: TGTGCCAGCACCTCGGAGGTTGAGCAGTTCTTC.